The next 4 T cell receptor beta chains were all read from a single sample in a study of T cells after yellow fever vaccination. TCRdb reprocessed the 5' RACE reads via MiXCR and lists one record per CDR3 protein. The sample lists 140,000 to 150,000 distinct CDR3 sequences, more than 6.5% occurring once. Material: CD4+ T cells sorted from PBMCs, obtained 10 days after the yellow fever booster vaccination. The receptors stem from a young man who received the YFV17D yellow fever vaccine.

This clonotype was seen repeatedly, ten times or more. The CDR3 DNA follows: TGTGCCAGCAGTTTAGCTCACAGACTTGGAAACACCATATATTTT. As protein: CASSLAHRLGNTIYF. The rearrangement links TRBV12-3 or TRBV12-4 to TRBJ1-3; D not resolved. V lost 0 bases and J lost 3, with 9 bases in between. This CDR3 is built from 15 residues.

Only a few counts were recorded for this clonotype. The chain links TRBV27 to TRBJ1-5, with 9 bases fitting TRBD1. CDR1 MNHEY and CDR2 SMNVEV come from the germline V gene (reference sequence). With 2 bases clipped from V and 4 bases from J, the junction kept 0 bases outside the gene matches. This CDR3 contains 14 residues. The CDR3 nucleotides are TGTGCCAGCAGTTTAGACAGGGGGAATCAGCCCCAGCATTTT. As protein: CASSLDRGNQPQHF.

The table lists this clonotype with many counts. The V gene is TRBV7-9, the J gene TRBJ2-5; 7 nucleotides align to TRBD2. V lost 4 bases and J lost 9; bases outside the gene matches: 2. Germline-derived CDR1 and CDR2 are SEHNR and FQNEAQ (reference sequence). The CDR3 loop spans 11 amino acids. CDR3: CASSSRGAQYF. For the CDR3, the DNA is TGTGCCAGCAGCTCACGGGGGGCCCAGTACTTC.

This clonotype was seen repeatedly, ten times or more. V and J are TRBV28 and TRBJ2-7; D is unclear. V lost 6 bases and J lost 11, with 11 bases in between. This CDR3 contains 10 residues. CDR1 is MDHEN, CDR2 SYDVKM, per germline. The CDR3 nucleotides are TGTGCCAGCAGGTCGGCAGAGGAGTACTTC. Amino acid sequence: CASRSAEEYF.